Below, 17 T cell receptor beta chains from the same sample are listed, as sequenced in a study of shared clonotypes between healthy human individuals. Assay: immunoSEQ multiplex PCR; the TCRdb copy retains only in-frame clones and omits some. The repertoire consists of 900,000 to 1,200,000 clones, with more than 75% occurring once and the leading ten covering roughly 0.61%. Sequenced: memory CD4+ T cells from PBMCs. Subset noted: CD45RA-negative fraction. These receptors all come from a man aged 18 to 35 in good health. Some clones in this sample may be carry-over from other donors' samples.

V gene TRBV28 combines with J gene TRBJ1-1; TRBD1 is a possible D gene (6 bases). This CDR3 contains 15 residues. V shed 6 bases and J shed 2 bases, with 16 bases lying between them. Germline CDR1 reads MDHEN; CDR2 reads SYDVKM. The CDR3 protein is CASSPFWTVNTEAFF. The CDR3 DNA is TGTGCCAGCAGCCCGTTCTGGACAGTAAACACTGAAGCTTTCTTT.

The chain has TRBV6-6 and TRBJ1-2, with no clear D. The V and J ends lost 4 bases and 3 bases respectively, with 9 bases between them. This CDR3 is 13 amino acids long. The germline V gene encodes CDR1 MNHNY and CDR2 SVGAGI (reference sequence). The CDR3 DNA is TGTGCCAGCAGTTCCAACGGGGACTATGGCTACACCTTC. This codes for CASSSNGDYGYTF.

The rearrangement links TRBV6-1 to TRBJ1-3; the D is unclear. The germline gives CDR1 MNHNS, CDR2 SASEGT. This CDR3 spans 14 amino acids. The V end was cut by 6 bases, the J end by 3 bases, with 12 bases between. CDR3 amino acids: CASRVTDDGNTIYF. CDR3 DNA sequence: TGTGCCAGCAGAGTGACGGACGATGGAAACACCATATATTTT.

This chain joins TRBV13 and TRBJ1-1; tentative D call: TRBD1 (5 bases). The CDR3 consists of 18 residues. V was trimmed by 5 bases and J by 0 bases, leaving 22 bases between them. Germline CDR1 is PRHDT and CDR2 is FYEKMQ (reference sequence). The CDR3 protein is CASSEQGLRPNMNTEAFF. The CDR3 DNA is TGTGCCAGCAGCGAGCAGGGACTACGACCCAACATGAACACTGAAGCTTTCTTT.

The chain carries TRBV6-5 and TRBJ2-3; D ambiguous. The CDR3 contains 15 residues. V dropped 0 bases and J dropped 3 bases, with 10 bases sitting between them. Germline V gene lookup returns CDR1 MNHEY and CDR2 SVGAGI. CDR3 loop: CASSYSRRGTDTQYF. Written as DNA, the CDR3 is TGTGCCAGCAGTTACTCGAGGAGAGGAACAGATACGCAGTATTTT.

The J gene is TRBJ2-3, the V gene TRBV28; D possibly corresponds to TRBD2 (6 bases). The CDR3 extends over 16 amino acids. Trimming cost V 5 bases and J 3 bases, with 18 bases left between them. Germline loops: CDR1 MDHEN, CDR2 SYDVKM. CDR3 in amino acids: CASSTPVGGATDTQYF. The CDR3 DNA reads TGTGCCAGCAGTACCCCAGTGGGAGGAGCAACAGATACGCAGTATTTT.

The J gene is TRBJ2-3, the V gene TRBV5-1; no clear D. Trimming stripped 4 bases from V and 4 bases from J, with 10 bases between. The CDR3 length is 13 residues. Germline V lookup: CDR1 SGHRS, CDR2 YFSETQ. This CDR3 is CASSQTPSDTQYF. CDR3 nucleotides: TGCGCCAGCAGCCAAACTCCCTCAGATACGCAGTATTTT.

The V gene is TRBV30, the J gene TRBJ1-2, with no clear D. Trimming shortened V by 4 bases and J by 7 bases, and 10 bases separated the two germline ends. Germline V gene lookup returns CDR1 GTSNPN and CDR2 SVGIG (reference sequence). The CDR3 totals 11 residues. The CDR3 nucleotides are TGTGCCTGGACTCAGGCACTTGGCTACACCTTC. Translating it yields CAWTQALGYTF. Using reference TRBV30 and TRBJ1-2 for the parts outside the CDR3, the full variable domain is SQTIHQWPATLVQPVGSPLSLECTVEGTSNPNLYWYRQAAGRGLQLLFYSVGIGQISSEVPQNLSASRPQDRQFILSSKKLLLSDSGFYLCAWTQALGYTFGSGTRLTVV.

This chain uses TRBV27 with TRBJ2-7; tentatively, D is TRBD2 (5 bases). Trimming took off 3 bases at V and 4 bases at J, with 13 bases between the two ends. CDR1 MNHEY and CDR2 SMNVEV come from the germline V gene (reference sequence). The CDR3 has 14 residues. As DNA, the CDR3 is TGTGCCAGCAGTTTCGCAAGCGGCCTGTACGAGCAGTACTTC. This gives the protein CASSFASGLYEQYF.

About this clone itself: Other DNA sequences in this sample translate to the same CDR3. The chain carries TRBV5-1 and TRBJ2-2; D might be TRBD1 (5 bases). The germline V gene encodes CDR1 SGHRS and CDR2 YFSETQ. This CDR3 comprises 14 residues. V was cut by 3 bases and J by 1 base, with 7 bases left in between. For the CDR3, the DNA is TGCGCCAGCAGCTCCCAGGGGAACACCGGGGAGCTGTTTTTT. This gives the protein CASSSQGNTGELFF.

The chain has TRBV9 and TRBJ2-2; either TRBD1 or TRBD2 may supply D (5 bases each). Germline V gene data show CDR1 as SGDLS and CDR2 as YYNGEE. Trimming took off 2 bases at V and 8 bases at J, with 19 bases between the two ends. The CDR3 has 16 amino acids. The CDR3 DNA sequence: TGTGCCAGCAGCGTGGCCGGGACCCGGGCCTGGGGGGAGCTGTTTTTT. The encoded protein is CASSVAGTRAWGELFF.

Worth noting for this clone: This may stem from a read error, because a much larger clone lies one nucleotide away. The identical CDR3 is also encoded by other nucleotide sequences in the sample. CDR3 amino acids: CASSLAGGTNYGYTF. CDR3 nucleotides: TGTGCCAGCAGCTTAGCGGGGGGGACTAACTATGGCTACACCTTC. This sequence joins TRBV7-2 and TRBJ1-2; D is possibly TRBD1 (5 bases). Trimming removed 0 bases at V and 0 bases at J, with 8 bases between. CDR1 and CDR2 from the germline V gene are SGHTA and FQGNSA. This CDR3 is 15 amino acids long. Variable domain in full (rest from reference TRBV7-2 and TRBJ1-2): GAGVSQSPSNKVTEKGKDVELRCDPISGHTALYWYRQSLGQGLEFLIYFQGNSAPDKSGLPSDRFSAERTGGSVSTLTIQRTQQEDSAVYLCASSLAGGTNYGYTFGSGTRLTVV.

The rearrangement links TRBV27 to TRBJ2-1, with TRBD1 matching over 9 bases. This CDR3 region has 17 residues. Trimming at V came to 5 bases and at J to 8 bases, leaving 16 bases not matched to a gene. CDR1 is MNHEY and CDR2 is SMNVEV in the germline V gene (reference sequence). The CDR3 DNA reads TGTGCCAGCAGTCAACAATTACAGGGGGCGATCCGACATGAGCAGTTCTTC. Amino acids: CASSQQLQGAIRHEQFF.

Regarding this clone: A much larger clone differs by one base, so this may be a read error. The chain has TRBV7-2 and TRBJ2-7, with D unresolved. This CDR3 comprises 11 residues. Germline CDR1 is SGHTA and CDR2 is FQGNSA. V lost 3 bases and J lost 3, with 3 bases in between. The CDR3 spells CASSFLYEQYF. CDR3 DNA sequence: TGTGCCAGCAGCTTCCTCTACGAGCAGTACTTC.

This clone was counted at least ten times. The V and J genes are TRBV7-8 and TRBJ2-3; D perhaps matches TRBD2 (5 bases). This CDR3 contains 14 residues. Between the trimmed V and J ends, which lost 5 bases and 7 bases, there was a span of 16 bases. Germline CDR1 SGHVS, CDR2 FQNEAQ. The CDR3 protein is CASSPTRLAHTQYF. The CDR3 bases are TGTGCCAGCAGCCCTACCCGGCTAGCACATACGCAGTATTTT.

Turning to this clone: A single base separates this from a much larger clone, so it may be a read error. Here the CDR3 reads CASRRSTEAFF. The CDR3 bases are TGTGCCAGCCGACGGAGCACTGAAGCTTTCTTT. This rearrangement joins TRBV5-6 to TRBJ1-1; D uncertain. V dropped 7 bases and J dropped 4 bases, with 8 bases sitting between them. This CDR3 contains 11 residues. Germline CDR1 is SGHDT and CDR2 is YYEEEE. Combining the CDR3 with reference TRBV5-6 and TRBJ1-1 gives the whole variable domain DAGVTQSPTHLIKTRGQQVTLRCSPKSGHDTVSWYQQALGQGPQFIFQYYEEEERQRGNFPDRFSGHQFPNYSSELNVNALLLGDSALYLCASRRSTEAFFGQGTRLTVV.

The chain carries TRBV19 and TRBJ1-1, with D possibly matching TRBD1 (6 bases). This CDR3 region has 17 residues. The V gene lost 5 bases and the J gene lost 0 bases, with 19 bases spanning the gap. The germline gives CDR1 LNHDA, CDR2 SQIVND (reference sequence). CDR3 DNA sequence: TGTGCCAGTAGTCCCTGGGGGGCAGGGGAGCTGAACACTGAAGCTTTCTTT. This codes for CASSPWGAGELNTEAFF.